The 5 T cell receptor beta chains presented below share a single source sample, sequenced in a study of CD8+ T cells in alopecia areata. Reverse transcription of extracted RNA yielded cDNA, which provided the sequencing template. Using immunoSEQ multiplex PCR, the repertoire was profiled, and TCRdb retains in-frame clones only, with some absent. The sample has some 200,000 clones, roughly three fifths seen once. Sample treatment: oral pan-JAK inhibitor, 5-10 mg twice daily. The specimen was CD4+ T cells sorted from blood, collected at week 4, from a patient treated with tofacitinib. The receptor set was obtained from a human donor with alopecia areata.

In the case of this clone: This specimen includes other DNA sequences encoding the same CDR3. Written as DNA, the CDR3 is TGCGCCAGCAGCTTGGGAGGGGAACAGCCCCAGCATTTT. Protein: CASSLGGEQPQHF. The rearrangement uses TRBV5-1 and TRBJ1-5; D is perhaps TRBD1 (5 bases). The V end was cut by 0 bases, the J end by 7 bases, with 8 bases between. This CDR3 contains 13 residues. Germline V CDR1 and CDR2: SGHRS, YFSETQ.

As for this clone: A junction end diverges from the germline sequence, so it may reflect a read error. The chain joins TRBV29-1 to TRBJ1-2; 7 nucleotides line up with TRBD1. The CDR3 is 11 residues long. The germline V gene encodes CDR1 SQVTM and CDR2 ANQGSEA. In nucleotides, the CDR3 is TGCAGCGCCGGACCGGGACAGCTGAAATACTTC. Translating gives CSAGPGQLKYF.

On this clone: Additional DNA sequences in this sample encode the identical CDR3. This chain links TRBV30 with TRBJ2-7, with a weak D call TRBD1 (5 bases). The V gene lost 1 base and the J gene lost 10 bases, with 11 bases spanning the gap. CDR1 is GTSNPN and CDR2 is SVGIG in the germline V gene (reference sequence). The CDR3 totals 11 residues. DNA of the CDR3: TGTGCCTGGAGTGGCAGGGCCGAACAGTACTTC. It yields the protein CAWSGRAEQYF.

The chain carries TRBV5-4 and TRBJ2-7, with D perhaps matching TRBD1 or TRBD2 (5 bases each). CDR1 is SGHNT, CDR2 YYREEE, per germline (reference sequence). CDR3 length: 15 residues. V was clipped by 2 bases and J by 0 bases, with 12 bases between them. CDR3 sequence (DNA): TGTGCCAGCAGCTTTAGGGACGGGATCTCCTACGAGCAGTACTTC. Residues: CASSFRDGISYEQYF.

The V and J genes are TRBV2 and TRBJ1-5; D perhaps matches TRBD1 (6 bases). CDR1 is SNHLY, CDR2 FYNNEI, per germline. Trimming took 3 bases from V and 7 from J, leaving 10 bases between them. CDR3 size: 13 residues. DNA for the CDR3: TGTGCCAGCAGTGAGAGGGGGAGGCAGCCCCAGCATTTT. Its protein product is CASSERGRQPQHF.